One sample yielded the 13 T cell receptor beta chains listed below, sequenced in a study of shared clonotypes between healthy human individuals. Assay used: immunoSEQ multiplex PCR; TCRdb lists only in-frame clones, some missing. Here the sample spans about 320,000 clones, more than 75% being singletons. Sequenced sample: memory CD8+ T cells sorted from blood. Subset meaning: CD45RO+ cells pooled with CCR7-negative TemRA cells. These receptors originate from a man between 18 and 29 years old in good health.

V and J are TRBV7-2 and TRBJ2-2, with 9 bases that match TRBD1. The trim removed 5 bases at V and 4 bases at J, leaving 2 bases unmatched. The germline CDR1 and CDR2 sequences are SGHTA and FQGNSA. The length of the CDR3 is 14 residues. For the CDR3, the DNA is TGTGCCAGCAGCCCGGGACAGGGCACCGGGGAGCTGTTTTTT. Its protein product is CASSPGQGTGELFF. Full variable domain (remainder filled in from reference TRBV7-2 and TRBJ2-2): GAGVSQSPSNKVTEKGKDVELRCDPISGHTALYWYRQSLGQGLEFLIYFQGNSAPDKSGLPSDRFSAERTGGSVSTLTIQRTQQEDSAVYLCASSPGQGTGELFFGEGSRLTVL.

This chain joins TRBV9 and TRBJ2-7, with 9 bases aligning to TRBD2. Trimming at V came to 5 bases and at J to 5 bases, leaving 14 bases not matched to a gene. Germline V lookup: CDR1 SGDLS, CDR2 YYNGEE. The CDR3 spans 16 residues. CDR3 loop: CASSVTASGRFDEQYF. Written as DNA, the CDR3 is TGTGCCAGCAGTGTGACCGCGAGCGGGAGGTTTGACGAGCAGTACTTC.

This chain uses TRBV4-1 with TRBJ2-2; TRBD2 aligns across 8 bases. The germline gives CDR1 MGHRA, CDR2 YSYEKL. The CDR3 is made up of 16 amino acids. V gave up 0 bases and J gave up 7 bases; unmatched junction bases: 7. CDR3 sequence reads: CASSQEDGGAYGELFF. In DNA form, the CDR3 reads TGCGCCAGCAGCCAAGAGGACGGGGGGGCCTACGGGGAGCTGTTTTTT.

This chain connects TRBV29-1 to TRBJ2-3; D is perhaps TRBD2 (5 bases). Germline V lookup: CDR1 SQVTM, CDR2 ANQGSEA. There are 14 residues in the CDR3. The V gene lost 6 bases and the J gene lost 3 bases, with 16 bases spanning the gap. CDR3 sequence: CSVATPGGTDTQYF. The CDR3 DNA sequence: TGCAGCGTCGCCACACCCGGAGGAACAGATACGCAGTATTTT.

This clone was observed a handful of times. Compared with germline, one end of the junction differs, possibly owing to a read error. The chain combines TRBV7-7 with TRBJ1-5; perhaps TRBD1 as D (5 bases). The CDR3 has 15 residues. Looked up from germline, CDR1 is SSHAT and CDR2 is FNYEAQ (reference sequence). CDR3 in DNA: TGTGCTAGCAGCTTAGGGGTAAGCAGCAATCAGCCCCAGCATTTT. Translation: CASSLGVSSNQPQHF.

V usage is TRBV4-3 and J usage is TRBJ2-2; 7 bases line up with TRBD1. The CDR3 is 17 residues long. Unmatched junction bases numbered 6, after V lost 0 bases and J lost 2 bases. Germline V gene sequence: CDR1 LGHNA, CDR2 YSLEER. The CDR3 DNA sequence: TGCGCCAGCAGCCAAGACTTAGGGACAGAAAACACCGGGGAGCTGTTTTTT. As protein: CASSQDLGTENTGELFF.

This rearrangement joins TRBV7-3 to TRBJ2-7, with 9 bases matching TRBD2. V trimming: 5 bases; J trimming: 2 bases; junction bases outside the gene matches: 7. The CDR3 length is 15 residues. CDR1 SGHTA and CDR2 FQGTGA come from the germline V gene. CDR3 coding DNA: TGTGCCAGCAGCCCCTCAGCGGGGGGCGCCTACGAGCAGTACTTC. Amino acids: CASSPSAGGAYEQYF.

The chain combines TRBV5-1 with TRBJ2-2, with unresolved D. This CDR3 spans 17 amino acids. Deletions cut 6 bases from V and 8 bases from J, with 26 bases between. In germline, CDR1 is SGHRS, CDR2 YFSETQ. In DNA form, the CDR3 reads TGCGCCAGCACTATCCTCCATAGGGTGGGAAGGCGGGGGGAGCTGTTTTTT. This gives the protein CASTILHRVGRRGELFF.

The V and J genes are TRBV28 and TRBJ1-1; no definite D call. Germline V gives CDR1 MDHEN, CDR2 SYDVKM. The V gene lost 5 bases and the J gene lost 0 bases, with 10 bases spanning the gap. The CDR3 has 14 residues. The CDR3 DNA follows: TGTGCCAGCAGTGTGACGATCATGAACACTGAAGCTTTCTTT. Translating it yields CASSVTIMNTEAFF.

V gene TRBV28 combines with J gene TRBJ1-4; unclear D gene. The ends were cut back, 5 bases at V and 3 bases at J, with 16 bases in the middle. The CDR3 is 16 residues long. The germline CDR1 and CDR2 sequences are MDHEN and SYDVKM. CDR3: CASSPNLRTANEKLFF. As DNA, the CDR3 is TGTGCCAGCAGTCCCAACCTTAGGACGGCTAATGAAAAACTGTTTTTT.

The V call is TRBV10-3, the J call TRBJ2-7; D gene uncertain. CDR1 and CDR2 (germline): ENHRY, SYGVKD. The CDR3 totals 13 residues. Between the trimmed V and J ends, which lost 3 bases and 3 bases, there was a span of 9 bases. The CDR3 DNA reads TGTGCCATCAGTGATGGGAAAATCTACGAGCAGTACTTC. Protein: CAISDGKIYEQYF.

This rearrangement joins TRBV27 to TRBJ1-2; D remains ambiguous. The CDR3 extends over 12 amino acids. Trimming removed 2 bases at V and 4 bases at J, with 5 bases between. Germline V lookup: CDR1 MNHEY, CDR2 SMNVEV (reference sequence). The DNA of the CDR3 is TGTGCCAGCAGTTTAGAGGGCTATGGCTACACCTTC. Protein: CASSLEGYGYTF.

The chain employs TRBV5-1 and TRBJ2-7; D gene uncertain. The CDR3 spans 12 residues. The ends were cut back, 0 bases at V and 6 bases at J, with 7 bases in the middle. Germline CDR1 reads SGHRS; CDR2 reads YFSETQ. The CDR3 DNA reads TGCGCCAGCAGCTTGGGGAGAACCGAGCAGTACTTC. Encoded protein: CASSLGRTEQYF.